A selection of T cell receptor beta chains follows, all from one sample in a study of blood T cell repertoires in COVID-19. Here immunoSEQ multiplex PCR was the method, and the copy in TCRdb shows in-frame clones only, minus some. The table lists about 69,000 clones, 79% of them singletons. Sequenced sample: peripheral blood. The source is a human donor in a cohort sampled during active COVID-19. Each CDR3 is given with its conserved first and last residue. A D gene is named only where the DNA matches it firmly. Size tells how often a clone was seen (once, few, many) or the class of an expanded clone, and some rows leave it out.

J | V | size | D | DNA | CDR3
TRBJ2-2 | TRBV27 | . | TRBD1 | TGTGCCAGCAGGTCCTACTCCGGGACAGGGGACACCGGGGAGCTGTTTTTT | CASRSYSGTGDTGELFF
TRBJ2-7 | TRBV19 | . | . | TGTGCCAGTAGTCCGCCAGGTACCTACGAGCAGTACTTC | CASSPPGTYEQYF
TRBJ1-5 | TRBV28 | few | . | TGTGCCAGCACCTTCCCCAATCAGCCCCAGCATTTT | CASTFPNQPQHF
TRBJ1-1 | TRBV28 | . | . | TGTGCCACCGGGGTTGAAGCTTTCTTT | CATGVEAFF
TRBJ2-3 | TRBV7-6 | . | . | TGTGCCAGCAGCTTAGGGGGGAGGGGGAGATGGGATACGCAGTATTTT | CASSLGGRGRWDTQYF
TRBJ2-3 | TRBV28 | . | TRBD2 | TGTGCCAGCAGTTCGGGGGGGCCCAGCACAGATACGCAGTATTTT | CASSSGGPSTDTQYF
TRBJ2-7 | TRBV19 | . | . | TGTGCCAGTAGTATAGCCCTCTCCTACGAGCAGTACTTC | CASSIALSYEQYF
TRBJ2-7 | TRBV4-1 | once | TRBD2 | TGCGCCAGCAGCCAAGTGTGGAGCGGGGGGTCCTACGAGCAGTACTTC | CASSQVWSGGSYEQYF
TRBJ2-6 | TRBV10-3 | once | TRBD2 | TGTGCCATCAGTGAGTGGTCTAGCGGCCGGAGCTCTGGGGCCAACGTCCTGACTTTC | CAISEWSSGRSSGANVLTF
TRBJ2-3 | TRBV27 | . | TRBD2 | TGTGCCAGCAGTTCGACTAGCGGGAGGGCCGCAGATACGCAGTATTTT | CASSSTSGRAADTQYF
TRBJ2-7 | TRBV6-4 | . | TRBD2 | TGTGCCCCTTTGGCGGGAGGGCTCAAAATTATTACCTACGAGCAGTACTTC | CAPLAGGLKIITYEQYF
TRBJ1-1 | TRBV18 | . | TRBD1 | TGTGCCAGCTCACCCGACAGGGTGGAAGCTTTCTTT | CASSPDRVEAFF
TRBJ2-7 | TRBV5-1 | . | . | TGCGCCAGCAGCTTGGGTGGGGCTTCAACCTACGAGCAGTACTTC | CASSLGGASTYEQYF
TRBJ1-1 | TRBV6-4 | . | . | TGTGCCAGCAGCTCGGGGGGGAACACTGAAGCTTTCTTT | CASSSGGNTEAFF
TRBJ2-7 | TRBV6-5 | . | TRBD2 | TGTGCCAGCAGTTCGCCCCGGACTAGTGGTTACGAGCAGTACTTC | CASSSPRTSGYEQYF
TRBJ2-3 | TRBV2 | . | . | TGTGCCAGCAGTGAAGATCCCTACACAGATACGCAGTATTTT | CASSEDPYTDTQYF
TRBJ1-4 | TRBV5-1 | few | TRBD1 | TGCGCCAGCAGCTTACAGGGGGCGGAGGAAAAACTGTTTTTT | CASSLQGAEEKLFF
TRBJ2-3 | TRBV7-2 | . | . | TGTGCCAGCAGCACTAGAGTACAGGGTGGGGCGGATACGCAGTATTTT | CASSTRVQGGADTQYF
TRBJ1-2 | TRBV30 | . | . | TGTGCCTGGAGTGAGGACAGCTATGGCTACACCTTC | CAWSEDSYGYTF
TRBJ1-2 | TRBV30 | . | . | TGTGCCTGGACCGAGGGAGGGGCGGAAGGCTACACCTTC | CAWTEGGAEGYTF
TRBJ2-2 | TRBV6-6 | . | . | TGTGCCACCGTCCGACAGGCCCGAGGGGAGCTGTTTTTT | CATVRQARGELFF
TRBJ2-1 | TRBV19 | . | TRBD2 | TGTGCCAGTAGTATAACGAGCGGGAGAGGGGAAGAGCAGTTCTTC | CASSITSGRGEEQFF
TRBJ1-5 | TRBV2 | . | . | TGTGCCAGCAGCTTCGGGGGGGGAAGCAATCAGCCCCAGCATTTT | CASSFGGGSNQPQHF
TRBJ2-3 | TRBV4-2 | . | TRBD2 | TGTGCCAGCAGCCAGGATGGCCCCCGGGGGGGCACAGATACGCAGTATTTT | CASSQDGPRGGTDTQYF
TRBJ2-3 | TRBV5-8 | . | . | TGTGCCAGCAGCTATGGACAGAGCACAGATACGCAGTATTTT | CASSYGQSTDTQYF
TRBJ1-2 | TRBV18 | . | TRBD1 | TGTGCCAGCTCACCCCAGACAGGGGAATACTATGGCTACACCTTC | CASSPQTGEYYGYTF
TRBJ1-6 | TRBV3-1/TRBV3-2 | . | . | TGTGCCAGCAGCCAAGTGGACAGATATTCACCCCTCCACTTT | CASSQVDRYSPLHF
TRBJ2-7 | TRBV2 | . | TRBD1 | TGTGCCAGCAGGGCCGGGACAGGGGTCTACGAGCAGTACTTC | CASRAGTGVYEQYF
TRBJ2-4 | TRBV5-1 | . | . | TGCGCCAGCAGCCCAGGGAGTGGACAGAGAAACATTCAGTACTTC | CASSPGSGQRNIQYF
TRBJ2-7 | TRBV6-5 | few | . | TGTGCCAGCAACTCAAAGGGCACTAGCGAGCAGTACTTC | CASNSKGTSEQYF
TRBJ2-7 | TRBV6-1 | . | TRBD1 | TGTGCCAGCAGTGGGACCTTAGGGACAGGGGCCTACGAGCAGTACTTC | CASSGTLGTGAYEQYF
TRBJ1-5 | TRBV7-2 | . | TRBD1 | TGTGCCAGCAGCTTAGACAACCCGACAGGGAGTCATCAGCCCCAGCATTTT | CASSLDNPTGSHQPQHF
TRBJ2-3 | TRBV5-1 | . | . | TGCGCCAGCAGCTTCGGGGAAGGATCAGATACGCAGTATTTT | CASSFGEGSDTQYF
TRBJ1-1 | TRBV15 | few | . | TGTGCCACCAGCTTGGGGACATTGAACACTGAAGCTTTCTTT | CATSLGTLNTEAFF
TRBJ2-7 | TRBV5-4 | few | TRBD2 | TGTGCCAGCAGCCAAAGGACTAGCGGGAGTTACGAGCAGTACTTC | CASSQRTSGSYEQYF
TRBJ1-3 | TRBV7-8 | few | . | TGTGCCAGCAGCCCGGGACACTCGAGCTCTGGAAACACCATATATTTT | CASSPGHSSSGNTIYF
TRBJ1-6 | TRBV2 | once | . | TGTGCCAGCAGTGTCGAGGACCGGGGGGGGCCCCTCCACTTT | CASSVEDRGGPLHF
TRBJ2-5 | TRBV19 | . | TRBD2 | TGTGCCAGTAGTACCCAACTAGCGGGAGACGAGACCCAGTACTTC | CASSTQLAGDETQYF
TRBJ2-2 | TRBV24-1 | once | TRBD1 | TGTGCCACCAGTGACACCGGGACAGGGGCCCCCGGGGAGCTGTTTTTT | CATSDTGTGAPGELFF
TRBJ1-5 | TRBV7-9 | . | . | TGTGCCAGCAGTTCGCTAAAGTCAGGGCTTCATCAGCCCCAGCATTTT | CASSSLKSGLHQPQHF